This TCR beta chain stems from a study of T cells in Graves' hyperthyroidism and ophthalmopathy. Overall study results and limits: Most thyroid clonotypes expanded above 0.001 were also detected in blood.

Stable Graves' hyperthyroidism meant no ophthalmopathy progression within 18 months. Hyperthyroidism in the patients, aged 18 to 65, was newly diagnosed and under 2 months in duration. RNA transcripts yielded amplified TCR beta CDR3 regions. With the HTBI primer set, the TCR CDR3 went through a first round of RT-PCR. In TCRdb, the multiplex PCR reads were re-called with MiXCR into one record per CDR3 protein. The table records approximately 590,000 distinct CDR3 sequences, approximately 44% of them present only once. For this clonotype: Antigen unknown.

The V gene lost 5 bases and the J gene lost 8 bases, with 15 bases spanning the gap. The CDR3 runs to 13 residues. Looked up from germline, CDR1 is SGHNT and CDR2 is YENEEA. Sequencing used peripheral blood or thyroid tissue (not recorded which). This chain connects TRBV11-3 to TRBJ1-2; a weak D match, TRBD1 (5 bases). The TCR comes from a woman aged 18-29 years with Graves' hyperthyroidism. This CDR3 reads CASSRGRESGYTF. The CDR3 bases are TGTGCCAGCAGCCGGGGGAGGGAGAGCGGCTACACCTTC.